Listed here are 21 T cell receptor beta chains from one sample, sequenced in a study of blood T cell repertoires in COVID-19. The assay was immunoSEQ multiplex PCR, and TCRdb's table has in-frame clones only and misses some. The sample carries under 50,000 clones, approximately 90% recorded once. Sequenced input: peripheral blood. The receptors derive from a man in his 70s with active COVID-19.

V and J are TRBV18 and TRBJ2-5; 7 bases are a match to TRBD2. In germline, CDR1 is KGHSH, CDR2 LQKENI. CDR3 length: 12 residues. V lost 6 bases, J lost 7 bases, and 5 bases stayed unmatched. CDR3 in DNA: TGTGCCAGCTCCCCCGGCGGGAGGACCCAGTACTTC. Translating it yields CASSPGGRTQYF.

This clone is a singleton in its sample. The CDR3 coding sequence is TGTGCCAGCAGTTACTCGGCAGGCGACATGAACACTGAAGCTTTCTTT. The encoded protein is CASSYSAGDMNTEAFF. The V and J genes are TRBV6-5 and TRBJ1-1; D is unresolved. CDR3 length: 16 residues. Looked up from germline, CDR1 is MNHEY and CDR2 is SVGAGI. V was shortened by 0 bases and J by 0 bases, with 11 bases between the two germline ends.

The V gene is TRBV9, the J gene TRBJ2-3; TRBD1 might be the D (6 bases). V dropped 0 bases and J dropped 2 bases, with 10 bases sitting between them. The germline V gene encodes CDR1 SGDLS and CDR2 YYNGEE. CDR3 length equals 15 residues. CDR3 sequence: CASSVVGGPTDTQYF. The CDR3 DNA follows: TGTGCCAGCAGCGTAGTAGGGGGACCCACAGATACGCAGTATTTT.

The V call is TRBV4-2, the J call TRBJ1-2, with TRBD1 matching 9 bases. V trimming: 1 base; J trimming: 5 bases; junction bases outside the gene matches: 2. Germline V gives CDR1 LGHNA, CDR2 YNFKEQ. The CDR3 contains 14 residues. CDR3 region: CASSQATGGYGYTF. CDR3 DNA sequence: TGTGCCAGCAGCCAAGCGACAGGGGGGTATGGCTACACCTTC.

The rearrangement joins TRBV15 to TRBJ2-7; no clear D. The CDR3 runs to 14 residues. Trimming stripped 5 bases from V and 2 bases from J, with 13 bases between. CDR1 LNHNV and CDR2 YYDKDF come from the germline V gene (reference sequence). The CDR3 region has the DNA TGTGCCACCAGCGTCGAGCGTCGGACCTACGAGCAGTACTTC. Protein product: CATSVERRTYEQYF.

V and J are TRBV7-8 and TRBJ2-1, with 11 positions matching TRBD2. The ends lost 5 bases at V and 8 bases at J; junction bases unmatched: 11. The CDR3 has 16 residues. Germline CDR1 reads SGHVS; CDR2 reads FQNEAQ. As DNA, the CDR3 is TGTGCCAGCAGCCAACCCCTAGCGGGGGGTCTCTATGAGCAGTTCTTC. It translates to CASSQPLAGGLYEQFF.

The chain combines TRBV19 with TRBJ1-2, with 11 bases that match TRBD1. The junction had 10 bases not matched to a gene; V was cut back by 6 bases and J by 7 bases. CDR1 is LNHDA and CDR2 is SQIVND in the germline V gene (reference sequence). This CDR3 region has 15 residues. As DNA, the CDR3 is TGTGCCAGTAGCCATGTCGGGACAGGGGGAAGTGGCTACACCTTC. This gives the protein CASSHVGTGGSGYTF.

This clone was recorded many times. V gene TRBV3-1 (or the pseudogene TRBV3-2) combines with J gene TRBJ2-1; tentative D call: TRBD2 (6 bases). V lost 0 bases and J 2 bases, leaving 8 bases between the germline ends. The CDR3 has 15 amino acids. CDR1 is LGHDT, CDR2 YNNKEL, per germline (reference sequence). The CDR3 here is CASSQERGTYNEQFF. The DNA for the CDR3 is TGTGCCAGCAGCCAAGAGCGCGGGACCTACAATGAGCAGTTCTTC.

This chain links TRBV7-9 with TRBJ2-3; 10 bases align to TRBD2. Germline CDR1 and CDR2: SEHNR and FQNEAQ (reference sequence). This CDR3 region has 16 residues. J was trimmed by 6 bases and V by 0 bases; bases with no gene match: 6. The CDR3 loop is CASSLAGLARGDTQYF. In nucleotides, the CDR3 is TGTGCCAGCAGCTTAGCGGGACTAGCGAGAGGGGATACGCAGTATTTT. The full variable domain, rest sourced from reference TRBV7-9 and TRBJ2-3, is DTGVSQNPRHKITKRGQNVTFRCDPISEHNRLYWYRQTLGQGPEFLTYFQNEAQLEKSRLLSDRFSAERPKGSFSTLEIQRTEQGDSAMYLCASSLAGLARGDTQYFGPGTRLTVL.

This chain uses TRBV30 with TRBJ1-4; D possibly corresponds to TRBD1 (6 bases). Germline V lookup: CDR1 GTSNPN, CDR2 SVGIG (reference sequence). The CDR3 extends over 14 amino acids. Trimming removed 2 bases at V and 5 bases at J, with 12 bases between. The CDR3: CAWSWTVRNEKLFF. CDR3 in DNA: TGTGCCTGGAGTTGGACAGTTAGAAATGAAAAACTGTTTTTT. The whole variable domain, remainder taken from reference TRBV30 and TRBJ1-4, is SQTIHQWPATLVQPVGSPLSLECTVEGTSNPNLYWYRQAAGRGLQLLFYSVGIGQISSEVPQNLSASRPQDRQFILSSKKLLLSDSGFYLCAWSWTVRNEKLFFGSGTQLSVL.

The chain recombines TRBV7-2 with TRBJ2-1, with a tentative D call TRBD2 (6 bases). The CDR3 runs to 13 residues. Germline CDR1 is SGHTA and CDR2 is FQGNSA. V gave up 4 bases and J gave up 7 bases, with 11 bases separating them. The CDR3 sequence is CASSSMGGNEQFF. The CDR3 bases are TGTGCCAGCAGCTCCATGGGGGGAAATGAGCAGTTCTTC.

The chain combines TRBV15 with TRBJ2-5, with 8 bases lining up with TRBD1. Trimming removed 1 base from V and 4 bases from J; junction bases left unmatched: 11. Germline V gene data show CDR1 as LNHNV and CDR2 as YYDKDF (reference sequence). The CDR3 spans 17 residues. CDR3 bases: TGTGCCACCAGCAGAGGATACCGGACAGGGTCGTCAGAGACCCAGTACTTC. Protein: CATSRGYRTGSSETQYF.

The gene calls are TRBV9 and TRBJ2-5; 7 positions agree with TRBD1. V lost 0 bases and J lost 4; bases outside the gene matches: 3. The CDR3 contains 14 residues. CDR1 is SGDLS and CDR2 is YYNGEE in the germline V gene. CDR3 DNA sequence: TGTGCCAGCAGCGTAGCCGACAGGGTAGAGACCCAGTACTTC. Translation gives CASSVADRVETQYF.

V and J are TRBV6-5 and TRBJ2-7; weak D call: TRBD1 (6 bases). The V gene lost 8 bases and the J gene lost 0 bases, with 14 bases spanning the gap. CDR3 length: 14 amino acids. Germline values: CDR1 MNHEY, CDR2 SVGAGI. This CDR3 is CASHQSQGSYEQYF. CDR3 DNA sequence: TGTGCCAGCCACCAGTCACAGGGCTCCTACGAGCAGTACTTC.

The CDR3 protein is CASSPGQVYGYTF. In nucleotides, the CDR3 is TGTGCCAGCAGTCCGGGACAGGTCTATGGCTACACCTTC. V usage is TRBV12-3 or TRBV12-4 and J usage is TRBJ1-2, with 8 bases fitting TRBD1. CDR3 length: 13 residues. The V segment lost 5 bases and the J segment 4 bases; nucleotides outside the gene matches: 3.

CDR3 region: CASSHETGDQPQHF. The CDR3 nucleotides are TGTGCCAGCAGCCACGAGACAGGCGACCAGCCCCAGCATTTT. V and J are TRBV7-3 and TRBJ1-5; the D gene is possibly TRBD1 (6 bases). Germline V gives CDR1 SGHTA, CDR2 FQGTGA. The CDR3 is 14 residues long. The V end lost 5 bases, the J end lost 7 bases, and 15 bases lay between the germline ends. The complete variable domain, with remaining parts taken from reference TRBV7-3 and TRBJ1-5, reads GAGVSQTPSNKVTEKGKYVELRCDPISGHTALYWYRQSLGQGPEFLIYFQGTGAADDSGLPNDRFFAVRPEGSVSTLKIQRTERGDSAVYLCASSHETGDQPQHFGDGTRLSIL.

The chain joins TRBV3-1 (or the pseudogene TRBV3-2) to TRBJ2-3, with 9 nucleotides matching TRBD2. The junction had 13 bases not matched to a gene; V was cut back by 0 bases and J by 9 bases. The CDR3 covers 17 residues. In germline, CDR1 is LGHDT, CDR2 YNNKEL (reference sequence). CDR3 in amino acids: CASSQERRGGLVRTQYF. CDR3 DNA sequence: TGTGCCAGCAGCCAAGAGCGGCGGGGGGGCCTGGTCCGCACGCAGTATTTT.

The V and J genes are TRBV2 and TRBJ2-7; TRBD2 is a possible D gene (5 bases). There are 15 residues in the CDR3. V lost 2 bases and J 2 bases, leaving 13 bases between the germline ends. Germline-derived CDR1 and CDR2 are SNHLY and FYNNEI. The CDR3 DNA reads TGTGCCAGCAGTGAAACGGGGTGGTCCCCCTACGAGCAGTACTTC. As protein: CASSETGWSPYEQYF.

The CDR3 nucleotides are TGCGCCAGCAGCCCGGGATTATCAACTGAAGCTTTCTTT. Encoded protein: CASSPGLSTEAFF. This chain links TRBV5-1 with TRBJ1-1, with D uncertain. The CDR3 is made up of 13 amino acids. V lost 4 bases to trimming and J lost 5 bases, with 12 bases between them. Germline assignment: CDR1 SGHRS and CDR2 YFSETQ. The variable domain in full, with the rest retrieved from reference TRBV5-1 and TRBJ1-1, is KAGVTQTPRYLIKTRGQQVTLSCSPISGHRSVSWYQQTPGQGLQFLFEYFSETQRNKGNFPGRFSGRQFSNSRSEMNVSTLELGDSALYLCASSPGLSTEAFFGQGTRLTVV.

The J gene is TRBJ1-2, the V gene TRBV4-1, with a possible D match to TRBD1 (5 bases). The CDR3 is 14 amino acids. Germline CDR1 MGHRA, CDR2 YSYEKL. V lost 4 bases to trimming and J lost 4 bases, with 13 bases between them. The CDR3 DNA reads TGCGCCAGCAGCCCCTCCGGCGGGGGCTATGGCTACACCTTC. Translated, it gives CASSPSGGGYGYTF.

The gene calls are TRBV7-8 and TRBJ2-7; 9 bases are shared with TRBD2. V lost 7 bases to trimming and J lost 3 bases; unmatched junction nucleotides: 16. The CDR3 length is 17 residues. Germline-derived CDR1 and CDR2 are SGHVS and FQNEAQ. CDR3 region: CASIPGRRAGGVYEQYF. CDR3 nucleotides: TGTGCCAGCATCCCCGGACGGCGAGCGGGAGGTGTCTACGAGCAGTACTTC.